A selection of T cell receptor beta chains follows, all from one sample in a study of regulatory dendritic cells for organ transplantation. The method was immunoSEQ multiplex PCR; TCRdb's version includes in-frame clones alone and lacks a portion of them. The data contain some 28,000 clones, roughly 80% of them singletons. Sequenced sample: naive CD4+ T cells from blood. Every receptor here comes from a human donor in good health. CDR3s include the opening cysteine and the closing phenylalanine or tryptophan. The D gene is left open where the match is weak. Clone sizes are given selectively: once, few, many, or a class where the clone is expanded.

>TRBV4-1|TRBD1|NA|TRBJ2-5
CASSQEGTGGETQYF
TGCGCCAGCAGCCAAGAAGGGACAGGGGGAGAGACCCAGTACTTC
>TRBV7-9|NA|NA|TRBJ1-1
CASSLLQNTEAFF
TGTGCCAGCAGCTTATTACAGAACACTGAAGCTTTCTTT
>TRBV5-4|NA|NA|TRBJ2-5
CASSRPGGSQETQYF
TGTGCCAGCAGCCGCCCGGGGGGCTCCCAAGAGACCCAGTACTTC
>TRBV5-1|NA|NA|TRBJ1-4
CASSVGQFNEKLFF
TGCGCCAGCAGCGTAGGACAGTTTAATGAAAAACTGTTTTTT
>TRBV19|TRBD1|few|TRBJ1-1
CASSNAGGANTEAFF
TGTGCCAGTAGCAACGCAGGGGGCGCGAATACTGAAGCTTTCTTT
>TRBV27|NA|once|TRBJ2-3
CASSLSTDTQYF
TGTGCCAGCAGTCTAAGCACAGATACGCAGTATTTT
>TRBV6-5|NA|NA|TRBJ1-6
CASSSTQRVDSPLHF
TGTGCCAGCAGTTCCACACAGAGGGTAGACTCACCCCTCCACTTT
>TRBV25-1|NA|NA|TRBJ1-3
CASSRGNSGNTIYF
TGTGCCAGCAGCAGGGGAAACTCTGGAAACACCATATATTTT
>TRBV4-1|TRBD1|NA|TRBJ2-2
CASSRSGQGLTGELFF
TGCGCCAGCAGTAGGAGTGGACAGGGCCTCACCGGGGAGCTGTTTTTT
>TRBV6-1|NA|once|TRBJ2-2
CASSSGTHNTGELFF
TGTGCCAGCAGCTCCGGGACACATAACACCGGGGAGCTGTTTTTT
>TRBV7-9|TRBD1|NA|TRBJ2-7
CASSPDRALESYEQYF
TGTGCCAGCAGTCCGGACAGGGCGTTGGAATCCTACGAGCAGTACTTC
>TRBV19|TRBD2|NA|TRBJ2-4
CASSPLAGRNIQYF
TGTGCCAGTAGCCCCCTAGCGGGGAGGAACATTCAGTACTTC
>TRBV2|TRBD1|NA|TRBJ1-2
CASSLRDSYGYTF
TGTGCCAGCAGTCTCCGGGACAGCTATGGCTACACCTTC
>TRBV19|TRBD1|NA|TRBJ2-3
CASSIRSGQGPDTQYF
TGTGCCAGTAGTATCAGGTCGGGACAGGGGCCAGATACGCAGTATTTT
>TRBV9|NA|NA|TRBJ2-2
CARPEREAGELFF
TGTGCCAGACCCGAGAGGGAGGCCGGGGAGCTGTTTTTT
>TRBV6-5|TRBD1|NA|TRBJ2-1
CASSSTHGQGYNEQFF
TGTGCCAGCAGTTCTACCCACGGACAGGGGTACAATGAGCAGTTCTTC
>TRBV29-1|NA|few|TRBJ1-1
CSVGGTEAFF
TGCAGCGTGGGGGGCACTGAAGCTTTCTTT
>TRBV4-1|TRBD1|NA|TRBJ2-7
CASSRSPATQGAGEQYF
TGCGCCAGCAGCCGCAGCCCAGCTACACAGGGGGCGGGTGAGCAGTACTTC
>TRBV9|TRBD1|NA|TRBJ2-7
CASSVGDRAYEQYF
TGTGCCAGCAGCGTAGGGGACAGGGCCTACGAGCAGTACTTC
>TRBV4-1|TRBD1|NA|TRBJ1-2
CASSQGFWDRGSYTF
TGCGCCAGCAGCCAAGGTTTTTGGGACAGGGGGAGCTACACCTTC
>TRBV18|TRBD1|NA|TRBJ1-2
CASSEGQDEAIYGYTF
TGTGCCAGCTCAGAAGGACAGGACGAGGCTATCTATGGCTACACCTTC
>TRBV5-5|NA|NA|TRBJ1-1
CASTQLSQATMNTEAFF
TGTGCCAGCACCCAGTTGTCCCAGGCGACCATGAACACTGAAGCTTTCTTT
>TRBV6-1|NA|NA|TRBJ1-1
CASNRDTMNTEAFF
TGTGCCAGCAACCGGGACACTATGAACACTGAAGCTTTCTTT
>TRBV19|TRBD2|NA|TRBJ2-1
CASSSGLASNEQFF
TGTGCCAGTAGTTCTGGACTAGCTAGTAATGAGCAGTTCTTC
>TRBV19|NA|NA|TRBJ1-4
CASSSRTASNEKLFF
TGTGCCAGTAGTTCCAGGACAGCAAGTAATGAAAAACTGTTTTTT
>TRBV15|TRBD2|NA|TRBJ2-2
CATSREGLANTGELFF
TGTGCCACCAGCAGAGAGGGACTAGCGAACACCGGGGAGCTGTTTTTT